This T cell receptor (beta chain) was sequenced during a study of T cells expressing NK-cell markers. TCRdb re-called the 5' RACE reads and gives one entry per CDR3 protein, without DNA. Here the sample table reports about 390,000 distinct CDR3 sequences. This CDR3 contains 12 residues. The germline V gene encodes CDR1 SGHDT and CDR2 YYEEEE. Study results and limitations: Leadership of the CD3+CD56-NKG2C+ fraction also belonged to these clonotypes in several donors.

A note on this clonotype: The target antigen is unknown.

J is TRBJ2-1 and V is TRBV5-6. This receptor was obtained from a woman aged 45 to 65 in good health. Sequencing was done on a sample of blood T cells: a sorted CD56 or NKG2C T cell subset, CD4+ or CD8+ T cells, or bulk PBMC T cells (not recorded which). CDR3: CASSLARIRQFF.